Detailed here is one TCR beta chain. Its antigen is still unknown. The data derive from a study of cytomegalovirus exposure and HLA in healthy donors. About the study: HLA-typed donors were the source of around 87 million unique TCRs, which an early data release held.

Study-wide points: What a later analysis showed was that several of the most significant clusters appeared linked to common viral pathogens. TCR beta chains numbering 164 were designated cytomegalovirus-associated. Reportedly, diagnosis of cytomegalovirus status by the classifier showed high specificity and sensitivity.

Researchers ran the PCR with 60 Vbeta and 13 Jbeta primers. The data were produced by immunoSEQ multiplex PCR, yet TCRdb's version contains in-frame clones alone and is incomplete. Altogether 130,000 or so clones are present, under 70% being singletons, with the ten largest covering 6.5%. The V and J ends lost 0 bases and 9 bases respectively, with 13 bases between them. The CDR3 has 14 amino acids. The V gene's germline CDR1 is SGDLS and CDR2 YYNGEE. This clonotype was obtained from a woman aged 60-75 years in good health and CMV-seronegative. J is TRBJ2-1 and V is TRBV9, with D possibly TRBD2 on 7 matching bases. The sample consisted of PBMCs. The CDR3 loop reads CASSVEGGGFEQFF. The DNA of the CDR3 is TGTGCCAGCAGCGTAGAAGGGGGGGGCTTTGAGCAGTTCTTC.